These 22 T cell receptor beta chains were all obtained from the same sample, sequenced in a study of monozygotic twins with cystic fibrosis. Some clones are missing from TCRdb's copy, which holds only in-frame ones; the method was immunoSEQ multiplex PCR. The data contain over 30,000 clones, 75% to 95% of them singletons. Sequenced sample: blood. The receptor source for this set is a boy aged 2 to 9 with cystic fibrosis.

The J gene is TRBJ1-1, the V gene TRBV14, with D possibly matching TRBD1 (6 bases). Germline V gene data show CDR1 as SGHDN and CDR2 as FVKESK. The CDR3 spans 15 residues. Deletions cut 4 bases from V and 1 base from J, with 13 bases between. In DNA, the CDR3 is TGTGCCAGCAGCCGCCTACCGGGACAGAACACTGAAGCTTTCTTT. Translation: CASSRLPGQNTEAFF.

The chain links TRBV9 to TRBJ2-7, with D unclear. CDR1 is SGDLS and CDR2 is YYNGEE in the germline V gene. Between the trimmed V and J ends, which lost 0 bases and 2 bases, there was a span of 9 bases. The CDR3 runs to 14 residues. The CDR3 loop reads CASSVDPDPYEQYF. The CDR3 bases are TGTGCCAGCAGCGTAGATCCGGACCCCTACGAGCAGTACTTC. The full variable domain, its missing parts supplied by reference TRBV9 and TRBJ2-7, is DSGVTQTPKHLITATGQRVTLRCSPRSGDLSVYWYQQSLDQGLQFLIQYYNGEERAKGNILERFSAQQFPDLHSELNLSSLELGDSALYFCASSVDPDPYEQYFGPGTRLTVT.

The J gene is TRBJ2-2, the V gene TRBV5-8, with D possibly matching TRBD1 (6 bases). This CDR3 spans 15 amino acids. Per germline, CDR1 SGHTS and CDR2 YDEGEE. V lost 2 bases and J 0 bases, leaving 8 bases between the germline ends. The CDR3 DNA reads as TGTGCCAGCAGCTTACAGGGAGCGAACACCGGGGAGCTGTTTTTT. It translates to CASSLQGANTGELFF.

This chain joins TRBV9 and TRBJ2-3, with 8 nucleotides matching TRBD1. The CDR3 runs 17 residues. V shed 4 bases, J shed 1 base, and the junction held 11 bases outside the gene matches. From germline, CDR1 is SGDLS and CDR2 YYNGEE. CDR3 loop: CASSSPVQGVGTDTQYF. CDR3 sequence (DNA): TGTGCCAGCAGCTCCCCTGTACAGGGGGTGGGCACAGATACGCAGTATTTT.

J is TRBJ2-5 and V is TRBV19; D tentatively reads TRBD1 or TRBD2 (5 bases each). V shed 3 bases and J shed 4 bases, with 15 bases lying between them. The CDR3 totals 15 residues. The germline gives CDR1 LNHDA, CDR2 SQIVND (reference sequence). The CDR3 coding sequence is TGTGCCAGTAGTATCGGGACCCTCCTGGGAGAGACCCAGTACTTC. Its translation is CASSIGTLLGETQYF.

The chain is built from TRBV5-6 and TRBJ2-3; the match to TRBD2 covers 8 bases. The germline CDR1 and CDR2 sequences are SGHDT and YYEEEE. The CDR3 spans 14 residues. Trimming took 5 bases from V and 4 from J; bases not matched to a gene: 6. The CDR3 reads CASSFGGAADTQYF. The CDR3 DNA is TGTGCCAGCAGTTTCGGGGGGGCGGCAGATACGCAGTATTTT.

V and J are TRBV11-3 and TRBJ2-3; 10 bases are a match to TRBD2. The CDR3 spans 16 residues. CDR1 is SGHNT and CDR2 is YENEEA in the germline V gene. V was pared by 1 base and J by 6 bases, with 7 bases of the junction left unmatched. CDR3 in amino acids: CASSLGAGGRLDTQYF. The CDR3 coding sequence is TGTGCCAGCAGCTTAGGAGCGGGGGGGCGTCTCGATACGCAGTATTTT.

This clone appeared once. The CDR3 bases are TGTGCCAGCAGCTTTGGACTAGCGGTGCTCCAAGAGACCCAGTACTTC. It specifies CASSFGLAVLQETQYF. The chain recombines TRBV7-9 with TRBJ2-5, with 10 bases that match TRBD2. Per germline, CDR1 SEHNR and CDR2 FQNEAQ (reference sequence). The CDR3 totals 16 residues. V dropped 3 bases and J dropped 1; count of bases not matched to a gene: 5.

CDR3 amino acids: CASSLIEGFGTDTQYF. CDR3 nucleotides: TGCGCCAGCAGCTTGATTGAGGGTTTTGGCACAGATACGCAGTATTTT. This chain connects TRBV5-1 to TRBJ2-3; weak D call: TRBD2 (5 bases). The CDR3 loop spans 16 amino acids. Trimming left V 1 base short and J 1 base short, with 13 bases between. In germline, CDR1 is SGHRS, CDR2 YFSETQ.

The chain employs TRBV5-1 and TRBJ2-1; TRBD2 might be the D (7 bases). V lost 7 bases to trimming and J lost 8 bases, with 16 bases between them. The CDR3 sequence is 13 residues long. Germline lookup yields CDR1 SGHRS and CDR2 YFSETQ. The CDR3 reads CASHRGGGDEQFF. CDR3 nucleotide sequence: TGCGCCAGCCACCGCGGGGGCGGGGATGAGCAGTTCTTC.

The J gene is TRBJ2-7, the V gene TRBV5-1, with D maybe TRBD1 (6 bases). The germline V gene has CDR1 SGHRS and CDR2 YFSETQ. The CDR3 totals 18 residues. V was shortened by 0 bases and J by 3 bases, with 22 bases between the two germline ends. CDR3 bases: TGCGCCAGCAGCTTGGCCACGAACTCCCGGGACATCAACTACGAGCAGTACTTC. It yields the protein CASSLATNSRDINYEQYF. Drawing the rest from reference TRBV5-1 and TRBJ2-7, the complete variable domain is KAGVTQTPRYLIKTRGQQVTLSCSPISGHRSVSWYQQTPGQGLQFLFEYFSETQRNKGNFPGRFSGRQFSNSRSEMNVSTLELGDSALYLCASSLATNSRDINYEQYFGPGTRLTVT.

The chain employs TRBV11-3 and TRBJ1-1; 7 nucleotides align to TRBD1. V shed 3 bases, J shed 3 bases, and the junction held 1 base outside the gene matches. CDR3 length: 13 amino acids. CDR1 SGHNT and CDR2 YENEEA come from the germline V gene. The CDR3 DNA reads TGTGCCAGCAGCTTTACAGGGGACACTGAAGCTTTCTTT. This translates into CASSFTGDTEAFF.

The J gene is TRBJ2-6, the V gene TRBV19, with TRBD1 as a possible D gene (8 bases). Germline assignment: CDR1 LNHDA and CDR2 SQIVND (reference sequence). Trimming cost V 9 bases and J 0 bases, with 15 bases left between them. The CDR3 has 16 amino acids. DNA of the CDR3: TGTGCCAGCGGGGGGACAGGCAACTCTGGGGCCAACGTCCTGACTTTC. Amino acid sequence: CASGGTGNSGANVLTF.

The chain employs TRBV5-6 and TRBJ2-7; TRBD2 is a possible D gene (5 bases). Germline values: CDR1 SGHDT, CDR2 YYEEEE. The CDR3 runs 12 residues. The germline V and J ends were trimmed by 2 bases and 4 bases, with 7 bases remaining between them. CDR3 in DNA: TGTGCCAGCAGCTTCTCGGGATACGAGCAGTACTTC. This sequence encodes CASSFSGYEQYF.

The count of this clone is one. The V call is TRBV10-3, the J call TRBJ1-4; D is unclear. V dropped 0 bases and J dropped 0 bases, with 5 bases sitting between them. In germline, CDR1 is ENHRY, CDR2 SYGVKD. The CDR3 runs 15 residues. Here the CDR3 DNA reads TGTGCCATCAGTGAGTCTGGTTCAACTAATGAAAAACTGTTTTTT. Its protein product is CAISESGSTNEKLFF.

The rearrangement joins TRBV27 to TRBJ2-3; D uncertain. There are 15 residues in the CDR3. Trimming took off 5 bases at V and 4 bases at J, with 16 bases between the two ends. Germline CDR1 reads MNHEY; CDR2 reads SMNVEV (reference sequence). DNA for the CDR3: TGTGCCAGCAGTCCCGCCTTCGCTACCGCAGATACGCAGTATTTT. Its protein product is CASSPAFATADTQYF.

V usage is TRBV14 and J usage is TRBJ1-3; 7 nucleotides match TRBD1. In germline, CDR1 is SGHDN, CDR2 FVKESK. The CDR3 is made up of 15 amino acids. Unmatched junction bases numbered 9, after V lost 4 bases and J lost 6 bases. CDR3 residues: CASSLRDRAENTIYF. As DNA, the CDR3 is TGTGCCAGCAGCCTTCGCGACAGGGCCGAAAACACCATATATTTT.

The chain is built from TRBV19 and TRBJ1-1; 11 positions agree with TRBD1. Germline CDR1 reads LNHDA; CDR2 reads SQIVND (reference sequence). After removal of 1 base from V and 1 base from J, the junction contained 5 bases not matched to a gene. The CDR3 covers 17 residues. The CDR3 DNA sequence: TGTGCCAGTAGTATAGCCGGGACAGGGGGATGGAACACTGAAGCTTTCTTT. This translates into CASSIAGTGGWNTEAFF.

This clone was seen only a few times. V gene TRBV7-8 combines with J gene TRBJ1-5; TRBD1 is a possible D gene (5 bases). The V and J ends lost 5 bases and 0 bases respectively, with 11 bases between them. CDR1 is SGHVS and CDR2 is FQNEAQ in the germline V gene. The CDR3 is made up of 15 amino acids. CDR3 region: CASSLSDTSNQPQHF. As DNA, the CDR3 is TGTGCCAGCAGCCTATCGGACACTAGCAATCAGCCCCAGCATTTT.

CDR3 sequence: CASSYLLEDEKLFF. The CDR3 bases are TGTGCCAGCAGTTACTTACTGGAGGATGAAAAACTGTTTTTT. V and J are TRBV6-6 and TRBJ1-4; D call uncertain. Germline assignment: CDR1 MNHNY and CDR2 SVGAGI (reference sequence). This CDR3 comprises 14 residues. The V end was cut by 1 base, the J end by 6 bases, with 9 bases between.

This CDR3 is CASSQDLGSGANVLTF. Written as DNA, the CDR3 is TGCGCCAGCAGCCAAGATTTAGGATCTGGGGCCAACGTCCTGACTTTC. The chain combines TRBV4-3 with TRBJ2-6, with unresolved D. The CDR3 length is 16 residues. Trimming took off 0 bases at V and 1 base at J, with 7 bases between the two ends. Germline assignment: CDR1 LGHNA and CDR2 YSLEER.

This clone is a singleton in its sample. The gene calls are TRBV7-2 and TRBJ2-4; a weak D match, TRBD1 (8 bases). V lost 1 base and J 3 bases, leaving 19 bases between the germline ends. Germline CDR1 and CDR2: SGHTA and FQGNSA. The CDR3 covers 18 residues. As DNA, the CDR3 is TGTGCCAGCAGCTTAGACTGGACAGGGAGGGAGGGCAAAAACATTCAGTACTTC. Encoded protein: CASSLDWTGREGKNIQYF. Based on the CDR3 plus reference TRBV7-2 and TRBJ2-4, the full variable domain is GAGVSQSPSNKVTEKGKDVELRCDPISGHTALYWYRQSLGQGLEFLIYFQGNSAPDKSGLPSDRFSAERTGGSVSTLTIQRTQQEDSAVYLCASSLDWTGREGKNIQYFGAGTRLSVL.